These T cell receptor beta chains were read from a single sample in a study of Ad26.COV2.S vaccination and SARS-CoV-2 variants. Only in-frame clones appear in the TCRdb table, and some are missing; sequencing was by immunoSEQ multiplex PCR. The sample yields 450,000 to 550,000 clones, roughly 89% seen once. The source was peripheral blood, collected in a trial of Ad26.COV2.S vaccine versus placebo. Every receptor here comes from a person aged 18-65 years who received the Ad26.COV2.S COVID-19 vaccine or a placebo. Each CDR3 is given with its conserved first and last residue. The order of the fields is J gene, D gene, V gene, CDR3 DNA, CDR3 protein. The D gene is left open where the match is weak.

TRBJ1-3 | . | TRBV7-8 | TGTGCCAGCAGCCCACGACACCTCTCTGGAAACACCATATATTTT | CASSPRHLSGNTIYF
TRBJ1-1 | . | TRBV28 | TGTGCCAGCAGGGTACAGGCCGCTTCCGAAGTTTACATGAACACTGAAGCTTTCTTT | CASRVQAASEVYMNTEAFF
TRBJ1-2 | TRBD1 | TRBV5-1 | TGCGCCAGCAGCTTAGGACAGGGCTCCCCGGACTATGGCTACACCTTC | CASSLGQGSPDYGYTF
TRBJ2-4 | . | TRBV6-5 | TGTGCCAGCAGCTCCCTTCAGGGGGCCAAAAACATTCAGTACTTC | CASSSLQGAKNIQYF
TRBJ2-2 | . | TRBV7-3 | TGTGCCAGCAGCTTAGGCGGCAACACCGGGGAGCTGTTTTTT | CASSLGGNTGELFF
TRBJ1-4 | TRBD1 | TRBV24-1 | TGTGCCACCAGTGATCATACCGGGACAGGCTGGGAAAAACTGTTTTTT | CATSDHTGTGWEKLFF
TRBJ1-2 | . | TRBV20-1 | TGCAGTGCTAAATATAACTATGGCTACACCTTC | CSAKYNYGYTF
TRBJ2-1 | TRBD2 | TRBV7-8 | TGTGCCAGCAGCTGGCCCGGGACTAGCGGGACCTACTACAATGAGCAGTTCTTC | CASSWPGTSGTYYNEQFF
TRBJ1-2 | . | TRBV7-9 | TGTGCCAGCAGCTTACCGCTACAGGGTAACTATGGCTACACCTTC | CASSLPLQGNYGYTF
TRBJ1-2 | . | TRBV4-2 | TGTGCCAGCAGCCAAGAGGTGGACCGCTATGGCTACACCTTC | CASSQEVDRYGYTF